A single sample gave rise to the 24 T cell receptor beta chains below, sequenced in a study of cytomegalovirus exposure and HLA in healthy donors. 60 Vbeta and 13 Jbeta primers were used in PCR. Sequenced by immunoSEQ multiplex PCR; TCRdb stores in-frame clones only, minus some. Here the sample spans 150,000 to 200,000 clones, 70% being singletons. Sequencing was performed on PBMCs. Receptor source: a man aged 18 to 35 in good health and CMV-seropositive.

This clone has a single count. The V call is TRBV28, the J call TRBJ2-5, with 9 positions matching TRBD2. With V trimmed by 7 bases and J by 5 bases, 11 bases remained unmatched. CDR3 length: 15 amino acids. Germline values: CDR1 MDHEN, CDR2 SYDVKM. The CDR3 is CASTAGREGGETQYF. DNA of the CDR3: TGTGCCAGCACCGCAGGGCGGGAGGGGGGGGAGACCCAGTACTTC.

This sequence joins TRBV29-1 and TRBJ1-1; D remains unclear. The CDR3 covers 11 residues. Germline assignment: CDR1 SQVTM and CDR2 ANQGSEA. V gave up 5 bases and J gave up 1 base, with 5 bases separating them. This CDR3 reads CSVSENTEAFF. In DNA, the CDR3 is TGCAGCGTTTCAGAGAACACTGAAGCTTTCTTT. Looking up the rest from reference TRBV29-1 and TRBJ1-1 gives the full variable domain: SAVISQKPSRDICQRGTSLTIQCQVDSQVTMMFWYRQQPGQSLTLIATANQGSEATYESGFVIDKFPISRPNLTFSTLTVSNMSPEDSSIYLCSVSENTEAFFGQGTRLTVV.

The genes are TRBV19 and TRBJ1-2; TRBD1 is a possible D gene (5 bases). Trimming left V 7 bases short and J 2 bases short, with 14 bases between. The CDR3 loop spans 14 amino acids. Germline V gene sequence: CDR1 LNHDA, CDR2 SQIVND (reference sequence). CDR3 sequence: CASNPAGRNYGYTF. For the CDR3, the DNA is TGTGCCAGTAATCCCGCGGGACGGAACTATGGCTACACCTTC.

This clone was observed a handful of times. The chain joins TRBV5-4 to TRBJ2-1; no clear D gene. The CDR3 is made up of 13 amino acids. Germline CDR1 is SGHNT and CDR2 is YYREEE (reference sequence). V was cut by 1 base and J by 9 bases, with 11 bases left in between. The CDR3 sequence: CASSLWIEAEQFF. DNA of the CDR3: TGTGCCAGCAGCTTGTGGATTGAGGCTGAGCAGTTCTTC.

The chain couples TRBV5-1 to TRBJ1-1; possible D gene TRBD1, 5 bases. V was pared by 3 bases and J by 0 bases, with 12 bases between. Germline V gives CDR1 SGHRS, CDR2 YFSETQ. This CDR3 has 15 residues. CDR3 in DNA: TGCGCCAGCAGCTCTCATCAGGGCCTGAACACTGAAGCTTTCTTT. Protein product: CASSSHQGLNTEAFF.

CDR3 sequence (DNA): TGTGCCAGCAGCTTGGACAGCTATAATTCACCCCTCCACTTT. It codes for CASSLDSYNSPLHF. V is TRBV7-2 and J is TRBJ1-6; D may be TRBD1 (6 bases). V was trimmed by 3 bases and J by 3 bases, leaving 6 bases between them. The CDR3 is 14 amino acids. The germline V gene has CDR1 SGHTA and CDR2 FQGNSA. Supplemented by reference TRBV7-2 and TRBJ1-6, the full variable domain reads GAGVSQSPSNKVTEKGKDVELRCDPISGHTALYWYRQSLGQGLEFLIYFQGNSAPDKSGLPSDRFSAERTGGSVSTLTIQRTQQEDSAVYLCASSLDSYNSPLHFGNGTRLTVT.

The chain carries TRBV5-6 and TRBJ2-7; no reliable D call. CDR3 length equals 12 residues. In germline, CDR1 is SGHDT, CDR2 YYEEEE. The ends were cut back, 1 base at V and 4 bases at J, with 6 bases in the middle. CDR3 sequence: CASSLYGYEQYV. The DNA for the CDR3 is TGTGCCAGCAGCTTGTACGGGTACGAGCAGTACGTC.

The CDR3 here is CATSTRTTPGNYGYTF. DNA of the CDR3: TGTGCCACCAGCACCCGGACGACCCCGGGGAACTATGGCTACACCTTC. The rearrangement joins TRBV15 to TRBJ1-2; D is uncertain. V shed 4 bases and J shed 2 bases, with 17 bases lying between them. The V gene's germline CDR1 is LNHNV and CDR2 YYDKDF (reference sequence). The CDR3 covers 16 residues.

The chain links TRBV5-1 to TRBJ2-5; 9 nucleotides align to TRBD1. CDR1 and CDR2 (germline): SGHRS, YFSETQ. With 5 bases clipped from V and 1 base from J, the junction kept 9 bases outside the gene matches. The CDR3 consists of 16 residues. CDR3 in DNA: TGCGCCAGCAGTCATAGGACAGGGGCCTCCCAAGAGACCCAGTACTTC. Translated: CASSHRTGASQETQYF.

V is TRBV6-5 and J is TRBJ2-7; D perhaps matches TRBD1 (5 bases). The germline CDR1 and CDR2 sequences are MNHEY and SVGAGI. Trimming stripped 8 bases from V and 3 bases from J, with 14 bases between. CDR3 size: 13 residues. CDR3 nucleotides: TGTGCCAGCCACAACCGACAGAACTACGAGCAGTACGTC. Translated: CASHNRQNYEQYV.

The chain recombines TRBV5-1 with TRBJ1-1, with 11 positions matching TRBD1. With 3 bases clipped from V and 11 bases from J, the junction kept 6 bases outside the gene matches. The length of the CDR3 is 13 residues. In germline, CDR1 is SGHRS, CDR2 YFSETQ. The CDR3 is CASSSRDRGMAFF. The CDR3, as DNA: TGCGCCAGCAGCTCCCGGGACAGGGGGATGGCTTTCTTT. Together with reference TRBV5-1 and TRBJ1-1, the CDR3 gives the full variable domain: KAGVTQTPRYLIKTRGQQVTLSCSPISGHRSVSWYQQTPGQGLQFLFEYFSETQRNKGNFPGRFSGRQFSNSRSEMNVSTLELGDSALYLCASSSRDRGMAFFGQGTRLTVV.

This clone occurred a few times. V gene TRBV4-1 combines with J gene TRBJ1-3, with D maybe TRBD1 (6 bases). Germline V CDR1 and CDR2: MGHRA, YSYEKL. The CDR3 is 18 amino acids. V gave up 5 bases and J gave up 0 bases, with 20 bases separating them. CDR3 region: CASSSKQGFRDSGNTIYF. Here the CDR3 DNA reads TGCGCCAGCAGCAGTAAACAGGGTTTTCGGGACTCTGGAAACACCATATATTTT.

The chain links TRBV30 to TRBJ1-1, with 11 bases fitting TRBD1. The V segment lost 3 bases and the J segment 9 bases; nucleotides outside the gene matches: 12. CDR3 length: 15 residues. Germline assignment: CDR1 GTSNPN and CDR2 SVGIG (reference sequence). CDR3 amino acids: CAWSPRTGGSSKAFF. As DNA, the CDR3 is TGTGCCTGGAGCCCCAGGACAGGGGGCAGTTCGAAAGCTTTCTTT.

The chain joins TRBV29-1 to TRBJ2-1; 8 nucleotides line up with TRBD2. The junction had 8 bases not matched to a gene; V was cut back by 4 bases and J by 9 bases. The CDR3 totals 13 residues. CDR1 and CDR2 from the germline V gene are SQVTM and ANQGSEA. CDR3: CSVAHGAGGEQFF. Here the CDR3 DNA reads TGCAGCGTTGCTCATGGGGCGGGAGGTGAGCAGTTCTTC.

This chain's CDR3 is CASTLLAGGQVEQFF. The CDR3 nucleotides are TGTGCCAGCACCCTACTAGCGGGGGGGCAGGTTGAGCAGTTCTTC. The chain recombines TRBV6-5 with TRBJ2-1; 13 nucleotides line up with TRBD2. CDR1 and CDR2 from the germline V gene are MNHEY and SVGAGI. Trimming removed 7 bases from V and 9 bases from J; junction bases left unmatched: 9. This CDR3 has 15 amino acids.

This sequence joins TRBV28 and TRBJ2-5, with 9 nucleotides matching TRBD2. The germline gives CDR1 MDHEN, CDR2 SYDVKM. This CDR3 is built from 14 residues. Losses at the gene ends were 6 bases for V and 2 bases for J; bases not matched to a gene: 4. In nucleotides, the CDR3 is TGTGCCAGCAGAGATAGCGGGGGTCAAGAGACCCAGTACTTC. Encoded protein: CASRDSGGQETQYF.

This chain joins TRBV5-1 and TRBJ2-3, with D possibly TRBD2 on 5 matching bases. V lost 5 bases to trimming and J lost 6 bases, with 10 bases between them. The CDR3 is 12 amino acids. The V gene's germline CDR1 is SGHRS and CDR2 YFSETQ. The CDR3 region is CASSLLDDTQYF. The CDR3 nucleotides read TGCGCCAGCAGTTTACTAGACGATACGCAGTATTTT.

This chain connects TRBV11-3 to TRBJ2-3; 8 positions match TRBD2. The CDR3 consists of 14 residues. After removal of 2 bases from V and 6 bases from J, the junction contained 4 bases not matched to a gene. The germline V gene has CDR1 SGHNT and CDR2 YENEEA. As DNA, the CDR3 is TGTGCCAGCAGCTTATACCGACTAGCGGATACGCAGTATTTT. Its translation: CASSLYRLADTQYF.

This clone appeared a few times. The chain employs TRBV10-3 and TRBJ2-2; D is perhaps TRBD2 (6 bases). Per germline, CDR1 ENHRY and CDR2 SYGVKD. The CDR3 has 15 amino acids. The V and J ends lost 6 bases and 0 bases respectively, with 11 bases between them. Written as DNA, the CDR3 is TGTGCCATCAGGGACTACATAACGAACACCGGGGAGCTGTTTTTT. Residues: CAIRDYITNTGELFF.

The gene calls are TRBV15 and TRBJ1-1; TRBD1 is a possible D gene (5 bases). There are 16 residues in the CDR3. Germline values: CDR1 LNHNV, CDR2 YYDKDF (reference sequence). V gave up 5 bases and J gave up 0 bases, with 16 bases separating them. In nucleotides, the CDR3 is TGTGCCACCAGCCGCGGGGGAGGACTGTTGAACACTGAAGCTTTCTTT. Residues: CATSRGGGLLNTEAFF.

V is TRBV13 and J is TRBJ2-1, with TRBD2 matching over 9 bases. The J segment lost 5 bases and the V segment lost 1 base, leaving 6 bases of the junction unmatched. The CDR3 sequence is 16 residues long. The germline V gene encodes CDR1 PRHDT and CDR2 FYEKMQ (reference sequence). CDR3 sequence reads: CASSLEGGRADNEQFF. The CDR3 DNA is TGTGCCAGCAGCTTAGAAGGCGGGAGGGCCGACAATGAGCAGTTCTTC.

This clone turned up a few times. The CDR3: CASRPEGHTQETQYF. The CDR3 coding sequence is TGTGCCAGCAGACCAGAGGGACACACACAAGAGACCCAGTACTTC. The chain employs TRBV5-6 and TRBJ2-5; a weak D match, TRBD1 (6 bases). Germline-derived CDR1 and CDR2 are SGHDT and YYEEEE. V was pared by 5 bases and J by 2 bases, with 16 bases between. The CDR3 is 15 residues long.

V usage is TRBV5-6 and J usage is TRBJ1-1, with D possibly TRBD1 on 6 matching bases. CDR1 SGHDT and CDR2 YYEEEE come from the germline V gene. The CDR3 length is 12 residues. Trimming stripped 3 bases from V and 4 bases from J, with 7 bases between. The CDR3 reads CASSYRVTEAFF. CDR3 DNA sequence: TGTGCCAGCAGCTACAGGGTCACTGAAGCTTTCTTT.

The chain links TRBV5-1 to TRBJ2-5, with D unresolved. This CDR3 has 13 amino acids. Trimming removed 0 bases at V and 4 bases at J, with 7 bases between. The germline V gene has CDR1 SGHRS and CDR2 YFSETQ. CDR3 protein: CASSLALGETQYF. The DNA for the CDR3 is TGCGCCAGCAGCTTGGCACTCGGAGAGACCCAGTACTTC.